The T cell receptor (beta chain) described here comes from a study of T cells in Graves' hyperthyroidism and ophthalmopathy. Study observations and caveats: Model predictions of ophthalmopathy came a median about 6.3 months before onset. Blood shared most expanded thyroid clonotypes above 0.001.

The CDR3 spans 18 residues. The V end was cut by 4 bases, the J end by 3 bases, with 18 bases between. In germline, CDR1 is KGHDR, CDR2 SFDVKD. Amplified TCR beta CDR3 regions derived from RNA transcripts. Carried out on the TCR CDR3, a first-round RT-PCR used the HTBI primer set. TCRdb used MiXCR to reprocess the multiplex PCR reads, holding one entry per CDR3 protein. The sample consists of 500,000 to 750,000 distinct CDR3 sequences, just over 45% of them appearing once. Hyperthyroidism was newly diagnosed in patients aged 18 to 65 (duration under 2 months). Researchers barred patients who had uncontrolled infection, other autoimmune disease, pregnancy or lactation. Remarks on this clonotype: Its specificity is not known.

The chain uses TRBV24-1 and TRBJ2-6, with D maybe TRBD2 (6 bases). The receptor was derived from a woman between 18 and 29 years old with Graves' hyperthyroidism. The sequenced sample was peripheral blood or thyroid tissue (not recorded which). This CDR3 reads CATSEMRGRGLGANVLTF. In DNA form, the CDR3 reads TGTGCCACCAGTGAAATGAGGGGTAGGGGACTTGGGGCCAACGTCCTGACTTTC.